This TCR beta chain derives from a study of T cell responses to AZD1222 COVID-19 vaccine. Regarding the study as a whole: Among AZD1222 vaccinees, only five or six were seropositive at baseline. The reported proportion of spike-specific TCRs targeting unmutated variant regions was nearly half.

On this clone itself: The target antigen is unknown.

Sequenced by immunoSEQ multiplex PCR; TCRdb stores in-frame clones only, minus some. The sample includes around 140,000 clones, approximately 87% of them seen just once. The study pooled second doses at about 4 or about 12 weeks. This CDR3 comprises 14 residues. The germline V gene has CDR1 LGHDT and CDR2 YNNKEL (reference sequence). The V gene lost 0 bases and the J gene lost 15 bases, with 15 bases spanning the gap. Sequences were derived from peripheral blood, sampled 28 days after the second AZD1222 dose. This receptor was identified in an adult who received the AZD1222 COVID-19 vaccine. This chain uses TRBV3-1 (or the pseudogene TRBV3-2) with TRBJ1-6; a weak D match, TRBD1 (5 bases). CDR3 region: CASSQDGAGRDLHF. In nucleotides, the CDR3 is TGTGCCAGCAGCCAAGATGGGGCGGGGAGGGACCTCCACTTT.